Below are 19 T cell receptor beta chains sequenced from a single sample in a study of control samples from healthy donors and cancer patients. Clones were read by immunoSEQ multiplex PCR, and TCRdb kept only the in-frame ones, dropping some. The sample holds approximately 110,000 clones, about four fifths seen once. Specimen: blood. The receptor source for this set is a woman in her forties or fifties in good health.

The chain combines TRBV5-1 with TRBJ1-5, with 8 nucleotides matching TRBD1. The CDR3 is made up of 15 amino acids. Losses at the gene ends were 4 bases for V and 1 base for J; bases not matched to a gene: 4. Per germline, CDR1 SGHRS and CDR2 YFSETQ. The CDR3 bases are TGCGCCAGCAGCCGACAGGGGATGAGCAATCAGCCCCAGCATTTT. It encodes CASSRQGMSNQPQHF.

The chain carries TRBV15 and TRBJ1-1; maybe TRBD1 (5 bases). V lost 0 bases to trimming and J lost 6 bases, with 11 bases between them. CDR1 and CDR2 (germline): LNHNV, YYDKDF (reference sequence). The CDR3 sequence is 14 residues long. The CDR3 region is CATSRDRGVAEAFF. For the CDR3, the DNA is TGTGCCACCAGCAGAGATCGGGGGGTGGCTGAAGCTTTCTTT. Drawing the rest from reference TRBV15 and TRBJ1-1, the complete variable domain is DAMVIQNPRYQVTQFGKPVTLSCSQTLNHNVMYWYQQKSSQAPKLLFHYYDKDFNNEADTPDNFQSRRPNTSFCFLDIRSPGLGDTAMYLCATSRDRGVAEAFFGQGTRLTVV.

The chain is built from TRBV6-6 and TRBJ1-2, with TRBD1 as a possible D gene (5 bases). Trimming removed 3 bases from V and 4 bases from J, with 15 bases in between. Per the germline V gene, CDR1 is MNHNY and CDR2 is SVGAGI (reference sequence). The CDR3 has 15 amino acids. The DNA of the CDR3 is TGTGCCAGCAGTTATTTAGTCAGACAGACCTATGGCTACACCTTC. Amino acids: CASSYLVRQTYGYTF.

In DNA, the CDR3 is TGTGCCAGCAGCGGAAACAGGGGAGGGTACAATGAGCAGTTCTTC. Translating gives CASSGNRGGYNEQFF. The chain employs TRBV3-1 (or the pseudogene TRBV3-2) and TRBJ2-1; the D call may be TRBD1 or TRBD2 (7 bases each). Germline V gene sequence: CDR1 LGHDT, CDR2 YNNKEL (reference sequence). This CDR3 contains 15 residues. Trimming removed 5 bases at V and 4 bases at J, with 15 bases between.

The J gene is TRBJ1-4, the V gene TRBV3-1 (or the pseudogene TRBV3-2), with 7 bases aligning to TRBD1. CDR3 length: 15 amino acids. V gave up 3 bases and J gave up 0 bases; unmatched junction bases: 1. Per the germline V gene, CDR1 is LGHDT and CDR2 is YNNKEL (reference sequence). The CDR3 spells CASSHGQATNEKLFF. The CDR3 DNA follows: TGTGCCAGCAGCCATGGACAGGCAACTAATGAAAAACTGTTTTTT.

This chain connects TRBV19 to TRBJ2-2, with a possible D match to TRBD1 (8 bases). Germline V gives CDR1 LNHDA, CDR2 SQIVND (reference sequence). The CDR3 is 15 residues long. V shed 7 bases and J shed 3 bases, with 15 bases lying between them. This chain's CDR3 is CASIRQGRDTGELFF. The CDR3 nucleotides read TGTGCCAGTATACGACAGGGGAGGGACACCGGGGAGCTGTTTTTT.

The chain carries TRBV9 and TRBJ1-1; 7 nucleotides line up with TRBD1. The V gene's germline CDR1 is SGDLS and CDR2 YYNGEE. This CDR3 has 16 amino acids. V gave up 3 bases and J gave up 2 bases; unmatched junction bases: 10. DNA of the CDR3: TGTGCCAGCAGCGCCTCCGGGACAGCGATCAACACTGAAGCTTTCTTT. Its protein product is CASSASGTAINTEAFF.

The chain couples TRBV12-5 to TRBJ2-3; 10 bases match TRBD1. Trimming took 5 bases from V and 2 from J; bases not matched to a gene: 4. CDR1 is LGHNT, CDR2 FRNRAP, per germline. This CDR3 is 15 amino acids long. This chain's CDR3 is CASGPGQGVTDTQYF. The CDR3 nucleotides read TGTGCTAGTGGTCCCGGACAGGGGGTCACAGATACGCAGTATTTT.

The genes are TRBV5-4 and TRBJ2-1; 12 nucleotides line up with TRBD2. V lost 2 bases, J lost 8 bases, and 8 bases stayed unmatched. CDR1 SGHNT and CDR2 YYREEE come from the germline V gene (reference sequence). This CDR3 region has 16 residues. CDR3 sequence (DNA): TGTGCCAGCAGCTTTCCCCCTAGCGGGGGGGCGGATGAGCAGTTCTTC. Protein: CASSFPPSGGADEQFF. The full variable domain, rest sourced from reference TRBV5-4 and TRBJ2-1, is ETGVTQSPTHLIKTRGQQVTLRCSSQSGHNTVSWYQQALGQGPQFIFQYYREEENGRGNFPPRFSGLQFPNYSSELNVNALELDDSALYLCASSFPPSGGADEQFFGPGTRLTVL.

In its sample, this clone was seen once. CDR3: CASSQDGAGGPEDTQYF. CDR3 nucleotides: TGTGCCAGCAGCCAAGATGGGGCGGGGGGGCCTGAAGATACGCAGTATTTT. This chain connects TRBV14 to TRBJ2-3; 9 bases align to TRBD2. This CDR3 has 17 residues. The V gene end was trimmed by 0 bases and the J gene end by 5 bases; junction bases not matched to a gene: 9. CDR1 is SGHDN, CDR2 FVKESK, per germline.

This clone was detected only once. The chain links TRBV19 to TRBJ2-1, with TRBD2 matching over 14 bases. Trimming removed 7 bases from V and 9 bases from J; junction bases left unmatched: 8. The germline CDR1 and CDR2 sequences are LNHDA and SQIVND (reference sequence). There are 15 residues in the CDR3. The CDR3 nucleotides read TGTGCCAGTAACCCCGGGACTAGCGGGAGAAGTGAGCAGTTCTTC. Translating it yields CASNPGTSGRSEQFF.

This chain links TRBV9 with TRBJ2-5; tentative D call: TRBD1 (6 bases). This CDR3 is 14 amino acids long. CDR1 and CDR2 from the germline V gene are SGDLS and YYNGEE. Trimming took 3 bases from V and 5 from J, leaving 14 bases between them. The CDR3 reads CASSGGQFSETQYF. The CDR3 DNA reads as TGTGCCAGCAGCGGAGGACAGTTTTCGGAGACCCAGTACTTC.

The rearrangement uses TRBV27 and TRBJ2-3, with TRBD1 matching over 12 bases. This CDR3 region has 21 residues. Germline V gene sequence: CDR1 MNHEY, CDR2 SMNVEV (reference sequence). After removal of 5 bases from V and 2 bases from J, the junction contained 20 bases not matched to a gene. The CDR3 loop reads CASSTTGTGGIAGHNTDTQYF. For the CDR3, the DNA is TGTGCCAGCAGTACCACCGGGACAGGGGGCATAGCGGGGCATAACACAGATACGCAGTATTTT.

The chain's CDR3 is CASSFNKGPETQYF. CDR3 nucleotides: TGTGCCAGCAGCTTTAATAAGGGGCCGGAGACCCAGTACTTC. The J gene is TRBJ2-5, the V gene TRBV7-2, with a possible D match to TRBD1 (5 bases). The CDR3 consists of 14 residues. V shed 3 bases and J shed 5 bases, with 13 bases lying between them. The germline gives CDR1 SGHTA, CDR2 FQGNSA.

V gene TRBV6-5 combines with J gene TRBJ2-5; D might be TRBD1 (5 bases). V gave up 6 bases and J gave up 1 base, with 9 bases separating them. This CDR3 region has 13 residues. Looked up from germline, CDR1 is MNHEY and CDR2 is SVGAGI. In DNA form, the CDR3 reads TGTGCCAGCAGGTCGGACACCCAAGAGACCCAGTACTTC. This gives the protein CASRSDTQETQYF.

The chain links TRBV6-6 to TRBJ2-2, with 8 bases aligning to TRBD2. CDR1 is MNHNY, CDR2 SVGAGI, per germline (reference sequence). The CDR3 is 13 amino acids. J was trimmed by 4 bases and V by 6 bases; bases with no gene match: 1. CDR3 loop: CASRTSVTGELFF. In DNA, the CDR3 is TGTGCCAGCAGGACTAGCGTCACCGGGGAGCTGTTTTTT.

The V and J genes are TRBV5-4 and TRBJ1-6; D is unclear. Trimming took 0 bases from V and 5 from J, leaving 6 bases between them. Germline V gives CDR1 SGHNT, CDR2 YYREEE (reference sequence). The CDR3 is made up of 14 amino acids. CDR3 nucleotide sequence: TGTGCCAGCAGCTTGGAAGGGAATAATTCACCCCTCCACTTT. Protein: CASSLEGNNSPLHF.

In this sample, this clone turned up a few times. The chain has TRBV7-2 and TRBJ1-6; tentatively, D is TRBD1 (6 bases). This CDR3 has 14 amino acids. Germline V gene lookup returns CDR1 SGHTA and CDR2 FQGNSA. V was cut by 5 bases and J by 13 bases, with 18 bases left in between. In DNA, the CDR3 is TGTGCCAGCAGCGGTCCGGGACAAATTGTTCCCCTCCACTTT. Translation gives CASSGPGQIVPLHF.

This sequence joins TRBV7-2 and TRBJ1-6; D remains unclear. From germline, CDR1 is SGHTA and CDR2 FQGNSA. Trimming took off 5 bases at V and 7 bases at J, with 15 bases between the two ends. The CDR3 totals 15 residues. The CDR3 loop reads CASSPAPHQNSPLHF. Here the CDR3 DNA reads TGTGCCAGCAGCCCCGCGCCCCACCAAAATTCACCCCTCCACTTT.